This T cell receptor (beta chain) comes out of a study of cutaneous CD30+ T cell lymphoproliferative disorder and hepatitis E (dated by TCRdb to 2017 to 2018). Libraries were made using the immunoSEQ multiplex PCR assay. This immuneACCESS table, as held by TCRdb, lists in-frame sequences with V and J called but not all clones. Of the missing ones, under half trace to an unresolved V gene in checked studies; the others have no known cause. The sample records about 8,000 clones, about two thirds of which are singletons. The ten largest clones add up to more than 0.9% of the sample. This clone was seen only a few times. The antigen it recognizes is unknown. Within one base of it there is no much larger clone, and no base qualities were kept. The germline V and J ends show losses of 5 bases and 4 bases respectively, and no gene match explains 8 bases of the junction. The CDR3 contains 15 residues, cysteine and phenylalanine counted. Left in the record is the CDR3 DNA by itself, 45 bases read in frame from the first base. According to the germline V gene, CDR1 reads LGHNA and CDR2 reads YNFKEQ.

Material for sequencing was blood. This sequence was found in a human donor with a cutaneous T cell lymphoproliferative disorder associated with hepatitis E virus. This chain joins TRBV4-2 to TRBJ2-1; 7 middle bases align to TRBD1. CDR3 loop: CASSANRGPYNEQFF. The sequenced DNA: TGTGCCAGCAGCGCGAACAGGGGCCCTTACAATGAGCAGTTCTTC.